The next 20 T cell receptor beta chains were all read from a single sample in a study of human versus mouse CDR3 diversity and MHC coevolution. TCRdb's copy holds only in-frame clones and misses some; the assay was immunoSEQ multiplex PCR. The profile shows tens of thousands of clones, approximately 92% of them singletons. The specimen sequenced was naive CD4+ T cells from blood. Noted subset: CD45RO-negative CD62L-positive naive CD4 T cells. The receptors shown here come from a person aged 30 to 69 in good health.

The CDR3 spells CASSIDPRTGRRNQPQHF. CDR3 nucleotides: TGTGCCAGTAGTATAGATCCTCGGACAGGGAGACGGAATCAGCCCCAGCATTTT. The chain joins TRBV19 to TRBJ1-5; 8 nucleotides match TRBD1. CDR1 and CDR2 from the germline V gene are LNHDA and SQIVND (reference sequence). This CDR3 comprises 18 residues. After removal of 0 bases from V and 4 bases from J, the junction contained 11 bases not matched to a gene.

Here the CDR3 reads CASSRGQGAGNEQFF. CDR3 sequence (DNA): TGTGCCAGCAGCAGGGGACAGGGGGCGGGTAATGAGCAGTTCTTC. J is TRBJ2-1 and V is TRBV11-3; TRBD1 agrees at 12 bases. The CDR3 runs 15 residues. V dropped 5 bases and J dropped 7; count of bases not matched to a gene: 6. The germline gives CDR1 SGHNT, CDR2 YENEEA.

The DNA for the CDR3 is TGTGCCAGTAGCCAGGGACTAGCGGGAGGGAGGAATGAGCAGTTCTTC. Its protein is CASSQGLAGGRNEQFF. The chain couples TRBV19 to TRBJ2-1; 16 bases are a match to TRBD2. CDR3 length: 16 amino acids. Germline V gene data show CDR1 as LNHDA and CDR2 as SQIVND (reference sequence). The V gene end was trimmed by 6 bases and the J gene end by 7 bases; junction bases not matched to a gene: 6. Using reference TRBV19 and TRBJ2-1 for the parts outside the CDR3, the full variable domain is DGGITQSPKYLFRKEGQNVTLSCEQNLNHDAMYWYRQDPGQGLRLIYYSQIVNDFQKGDIAEGYSVSREKKESFPLTVTSAQKNPTAFYLCASSQGLAGGRNEQFFGPGTRLTVL.

V usage is TRBV28 and J usage is TRBJ2-1; TRBD2 aligns across 8 bases. Germline CDR1 is MDHEN and CDR2 is SYDVKM. CDR3 length: 15 residues. Unmatched junction bases numbered 7, after V lost 8 bases and J lost 1 base. This CDR3 is CASQRGGNSYNEQFF. The DNA of the CDR3 is TGTGCCAGCCAACGGGGGGGCAATTCCTACAATGAGCAGTTCTTC.

V is TRBV19 and J is TRBJ2-7, with D maybe TRBD2 (5 bases). Trimming cost V 3 bases and J 4 bases, with 16 bases left between them. CDR3 length equals 15 residues. Germline V gives CDR1 LNHDA, CDR2 SQIVND (reference sequence). The CDR3 loop reads CASSIGKGAVYEQYF. Written as DNA, the CDR3 is TGTGCCAGTAGTATTGGAAAGGGAGCGGTGTACGAGCAGTACTTC.

This rearrangement joins TRBV7-3 to TRBJ1-2; TRBD1 matches 9 bases. From germline, CDR1 is SGHTA and CDR2 FQGTGA. V lost 2 bases, J lost 7 bases, and 2 bases stayed unmatched. The CDR3 covers 13 residues. For the CDR3, the DNA is TGTGCCAGCAGCTTAGGACAGGGGCTTGGCTACACCTTC. Its translation is CASSLGQGLGYTF.

The chain uses TRBV5-1 and TRBJ2-1; TRBD2 aligns across 9 bases. V lost 6 bases and J lost 3; bases outside the gene matches: 10. Germline CDR1 and CDR2: SGHRS and YFSETQ. CDR3 length equals 16 residues. The CDR3 here is CASTGNLAGSYNEQFF. DNA of the CDR3: TGCGCCAGCACCGGAAATCTAGCGGGAAGCTACAATGAGCAGTTCTTC.

The chain combines TRBV5-1 with TRBJ2-7, with 14 bases fitting TRBD2. Unmatched junction bases numbered 3, after V lost 0 bases and J lost 4 bases. The germline V gene has CDR1 SGHRS and CDR2 YFSETQ. This CDR3 has 16 amino acids. This chain's CDR3 is CASSLEGTSGSYEQYF. CDR3 sequence (DNA): TGCGCCAGCAGCTTGGAGGGGACTAGCGGGAGTTACGAGCAGTACTTC.

The chain links TRBV28 to TRBJ2-7; 8 bases match TRBD2. V shed 5 bases, J shed 6 bases, and the junction held 9 bases outside the gene matches. CDR1 is MDHEN, CDR2 SYDVKM, per germline. CDR3 length equals 14 residues. CDR3 protein: CASSLGTRDREQYF. The CDR3 region has the DNA TGTGCCAGCAGTCTCGGGACTAGGGACCGCGAGCAGTACTTC.

This chain connects TRBV7-8 to TRBJ1-1; TRBD1 is a possible D gene (5 bases). This CDR3 has 13 residues. Trimming cost V 8 bases and J 2 bases, with 12 bases left between them. Germline CDR1 reads SGHVS; CDR2 reads FQNEAQ. CDR3 residues: CASQLGLNTEAFF. CDR3 sequence (DNA): TGTGCCAGCCAACTGGGGCTTAACACTGAAGCTTTCTTT.

The gene calls are TRBV5-5 and TRBJ1-4; D is unresolved. The CDR3 loop spans 15 amino acids. Trimming pared 0 bases from V and 5 bases from J, leaving 11 bases between. CDR1 and CDR2 (germline): SGHKS, YYEKEE (reference sequence). In nucleotides, the CDR3 is TGTGCCAGCAGCTTGGCCGGGATATCAAATGAAAAACTGTTTTTT. This gives the protein CASSLAGISNEKLFF.

V usage is TRBV6-5 and J usage is TRBJ2-7, with a weak D call TRBD2 (6 bases). The ends were cut back, 0 bases at V and 1 base at J, with 10 bases in the middle. The CDR3 extends over 15 amino acids. Germline V gene lookup returns CDR1 MNHEY and CDR2 SVGAGI. The CDR3 reads CASSYSLGGSYEQYF. For the CDR3, the DNA is TGTGCCAGCAGTTACTCCCTGGGGGGATCCTACGAGCAGTACTTC.

The rearrangement uses TRBV2 and TRBJ2-7; D perhaps matches TRBD2 (5 bases). Germline V CDR1 and CDR2: SNHLY, FYNNEI. The germline V and J ends were trimmed by 1 base and 6 bases, with 10 bases remaining between them. The CDR3 has 13 residues. Written as DNA, the CDR3 is TGTGCCAGCAGTGAAGGTAACAGCGGCGAGCAGTACTTC. Protein sequence: CASSEGNSGEQYF.

The chain couples TRBV7-2 to TRBJ2-1; tentative D call: TRBD1 (6 bases). This CDR3 has 16 amino acids. V was cut by 5 bases and J by 2 bases, with 16 bases left in between. The germline gives CDR1 SGHTA, CDR2 FQGNSA. CDR3 sequence: CASSPGHQTTYNEQFF. In DNA form, the CDR3 reads TGTGCCAGCAGCCCGGGACACCAAACAACCTACAATGAGCAGTTCTTC.

The rearrangement uses TRBV7-2 and TRBJ1-1, with 8 bases aligning to TRBD1. Germline assignment: CDR1 SGHTA and CDR2 FQGNSA. This CDR3 region has 13 residues. Trimming at V came to 3 bases and at J to 5 bases, leaving 2 bases not matched to a gene. CDR3 in amino acids: CASSFRQGTEAFF. The DNA of the CDR3 is TGTGCCAGCAGCTTCCGACAGGGGACTGAAGCTTTCTTT.

The chain recombines TRBV11-2 with TRBJ2-7; the D is unclear. The CDR3 loop spans 15 amino acids. Trimming stripped 5 bases from V and 6 bases from J, with 20 bases between. Germline CDR1 and CDR2: SGHAT and FQNNGV. The CDR3 protein is CASSPWAGRLGEQYF. As DNA, the CDR3 is TGTGCCAGCAGCCCTTGGGCAGGCCGATTAGGCGAGCAGTACTTC.

The chain uses TRBV5-4 and TRBJ2-3; 8 nucleotides align to TRBD2. Unmatched junction bases numbered 15, after V lost 1 base and J lost 5 bases. Germline CDR1 is SGHNT and CDR2 is YYREEE (reference sequence). The CDR3 has 18 residues. CDR3 coding DNA: TGTGCCAGCAGCTTGACCGTGCCTGCGGGAGGAGAATTAGATACGCAGTATTTT. Protein: CASSLTVPAGGELDTQYF.

This sequence joins TRBV19 and TRBJ2-1; tentatively, D is TRBD1 (6 bases). Germline CDR1 is LNHDA and CDR2 is SQIVND (reference sequence). The CDR3 loop spans 17 amino acids. Trimming removed 1 base at V and 0 bases at J, with 13 bases between. The CDR3 DNA sequence: TGTGCCAGTAGTATAGCCTTGACAGGAAGCTCCTACAATGAGCAGTTCTTC. Translated: CASSIALTGSSYNEQFF.

The chain carries TRBV15 and TRBJ2-1, with 8 bases lining up with TRBD2. Germline trimming cut 2 bases from V and 4 bases from J; bases unmatched to any gene: 7. Germline V gives CDR1 LNHNV, CDR2 YYDKDF (reference sequence). The CDR3 spans 16 residues. CDR3: CATSRNLAGVYNEQFF. The CDR3 DNA sequence: TGTGCCACCAGCAGAAATCTAGCGGGCGTATACAATGAGCAGTTCTTC. Together with reference TRBV15 and TRBJ2-1, the CDR3 gives the full variable domain: DAMVIQNPRYQVTQFGKPVTLSCSQTLNHNVMYWYQQKSSQAPKLLFHYYDKDFNNEADTPDNFQSRRPNTSFCFLDIRSPGLGDTAMYLCATSRNLAGVYNEQFFGPGTRLTVL.

This chain uses TRBV7-8 with TRBJ2-1, with TRBD2 identical over 13 bases. Germline V gene lookup returns CDR1 SGHVS and CDR2 FQNEAQ. The V segment lost 4 bases and the J segment 4 bases; nucleotides outside the gene matches: 4. The CDR3 runs to 16 residues. This chain's CDR3 is CASSSTSGGRYNEQFF. In DNA, the CDR3 is TGTGCCAGCAGCTCGACTAGCGGGGGGAGATACAATGAGCAGTTCTTC. Looking up the rest from reference TRBV7-8 and TRBJ2-1 gives the full variable domain: GAGVSQSPRYKVAKRGQDVALRCDPISGHVSLFWYQQALGQGPEFLTYFQNEAQLDKSGLPSDRFFAERPEGSVSTLKIQRTQQEDSAVYLCASSSTSGGRYNEQFFGPGTRLTVL.